This TCR beta chain emerged from a study of brain T cells in children with intractable seizures. Points on this clone: Its specificity is not known.

Study findings and constraints: HCMV serostatus was not known, and viral specificity came from CDR3 similarity only.

Germline CDR1 is SGHTA and CDR2 is FQGTGA. The CDR3 runs to 15 residues. J gave up 5 bases and V 5 bases, and 3 bases lay outside the gene matches. Some clones are missing from TCRdb's copy, which holds only in-frame ones; the method was immunoSEQ multiplex PCR. This sample carries 95,000 to 120,000 clones, roughly 92% of them seen once, and the ten largest clones take 3.8%. Sequencing was limited to surgery cases with top T cell transcript signatures in brain tissue. Before surgery, patients took at least one anti-epileptic drug. This clonotype was obtained from a boy younger than two with hemimegalencephaly and intractable seizures. The specimen was peripheral blood, collected at surgery. The chain joins TRBV7-3 to TRBJ2-5; 15 bases match TRBD2. CDR3 in amino acids: CASSHGTSGRETQYF. In DNA, the CDR3 is TGTGCCAGCAGCCACGGGACTAGCGGGAGGGAGACCCAGTACTTC.